These T cell receptor beta chains were read from a single sample in a study of regulatory T cells in long-lasting Graves disease. One entry per CDR3 protein results from TCRdb running MiXCR on the multiplex PCR reads. The sample carries some 330,000 distinct CDR3 sequences, less than 30% recorded once. The specimen comprised peripheral blood mononuclear cells (PBMCs), sampled when the disease was refractory, from a patient treated with antithyroid drugs. These receptors were collected from a woman between 35 and 50 years old with Graves disease. Each CDR3 is given with its conserved first and last residue. Fields, in order: V gene, clone size, J gene, D gene, CDR3 protein, CDR3 DNA. The D gene is left open where the match is weak. Rows give clone size only sometimes, using once, few, many, or a class for an expanded clone.

TRBV28	many	TRBJ1-4	-	CASRLQGAWEKLFF	TGTGCCAGCAGATTACAGGGCGCGTGGGAAAAACTGTTTTTT
TRBV12-5	many	TRBJ1-4	TRBD1	CASGFSDRTGATNEKLFF	TGTGCTAGTGGTTTTTCCGACAGGACAGGAGCAACTAATGAAAAACTGTTTTTT
TRBV12-3/TRBV12-4	-	TRBJ2-2	-	CASSLGMGELFF	TGTGCCAGCAGTTTAGGAATGGGGGAGCTGTTTTTT
TRBV28	few	TRBJ2-2	TRBD1	CASRTGQGKRVFTGELFF	TGTGCCAGCAGGACAGGACAGGGAAAGAGGGTATTCACCGGGGAGCTGTTTTTT
TRBV30	few	TRBJ1-2	-	CAWNGAANYGYTF	TGTGCCTGGAATGGGGCTGCTAACTATGGCTACACCTTC
TRBV11-2	few	TRBJ2-3	TRBD2	CASSSGLAGVDTQYF	TGTGCCAGCAGCTCGGGACTAGCGGGAGTGGATACGCAGTATTTT
TRBV28	few	TRBJ2-7	TRBD2	CASSFGGGQDEQYF	TGTGCCAGCAGTTTCGGCGGGGGGCAGGACGAGCAGTACTTC
TRBV2	many	TRBJ2-7	TRBD2	CASRERGYEQYF	TGTGCCAGCCGGGAGCGGGGCTACGAGCAGTACTTC
TRBV20-1	many	TRBJ1-5	TRBD1	CSALRRTGRGQPQHF	TGCAGTGCTCTGCGAAGGACAGGGAGGGGTCAGCCCCAGCATTTT
TRBV5-4	-	TRBJ1-1	TRBD1	CASSYRDRNSEAFF	TGTGCCAGCAGCTACCGGGACAGGAATTCTGAAGCTTTCTTT
TRBV6-2/TRBV6-3	many	TRBJ2-5	-	CASSYSFGNQETQYF	TGTGCCAGCAGTTACTCGTTCGGGAACCAAGAGACCCAGTACTTC
TRBV6-1	-	TRBJ2-7	TRBD1	CASSPRTGTSYEQYF	TGTGCCAGCAGTCCAAGGACAGGGACCTCCTACGAGCAGTACTTC
TRBV6-2/TRBV6-3	many	TRBJ2-5	-	CASSYSYDQETQYF	TGTGCCAGCAGTTACTCGTACGATCAAGAGACCCAGTACTTC
TRBV2	many	TRBJ1-1	-	CASRARVRTEAFF	TGTGCCAGCAGGGCGAGGGTGCGCACTGAAGCTTTCTTT
TRBV19	few	TRBJ1-1	-	CASNYPGTEAFF	TGTGCCAGTAACTATCCGGGGACTGAAGCTTTCTTT
TRBV29-1	many	TRBJ1-1	-	CSVEVRGRNTEAFF	TGCAGCGTTGAAGTGCGGGGGCGGAACACTGAAGCTTTCTTT
TRBV30	few	TRBJ2-4	TRBD1	CAWDPGQGAGNIQYF	TGTGCCTGGGACCCGGGACAGGGGGCAGGGAACATTCAGTACTTC
TRBV28	-	TRBJ2-3	-	CASSLKQGWSDTQYF	TGTGCCAGCAGTTTAAAGCAGGGGTGGTCAGATACGCAGTATTTT
TRBV12-3/TRBV12-4	-	TRBJ2-1	-	CASSFRQEAFNEQFF	TGTGCCAGCAGTTTTCGTCAGGAGGCTTTCAATGAGCAGTTCTTC
TRBV13	-	TRBJ1-1	-	CASSWPGNTEAFF	TGTGCCAGCAGCTGGCCCGGGAACACTGAAGCTTTCTTT
TRBV7-9	-	TRBJ1-1	-	CASSFEGFVEAFF	TGTGCCAGCAGCTTTGAGGGATTTGTAGAAGCTTTCTTT
TRBV11-2	-	TRBJ2-1	TRBD2	CASSLSPGPLVSGRSYNEQFF	TGTGCCAGCAGCCTATCACCGGGACCCCTGGTTAGCGGGAGATCCTACAATGAGCAGTTCTTC
TRBV7-9	few	TRBJ2-7	TRBD1	CASSPGGQKTYEQYF	TGTGCCAGCAGCCCAGGGGGACAGAAAACCTACGAGCAGTACTTC
TRBV20-1	-	TRBJ1-1	-	CSARFMNTEAFF	TGCAGTGCAAGGTTCATGAACACTGAAGCTTTCTTT
TRBV5-1	few	TRBJ2-5	TRBD2	CASSPLASGREETQYF	TGCGCCAGCAGCCCGTTGGCTAGCGGGAGGGAAGAGACCCAGTACTTC
TRBV20-1	-	TRBJ2-5	TRBD2	CSALSPAGGQETQYF	TGCAGTGCTCTTTCGCCAGCGGGAGGCCAAGAGACCCAGTACTTC
TRBV5-1	-	TRBJ2-2	-	CASSMGGANTGELFF	TGCGCCAGCAGTATGGGCGGGGCGAACACCGGGGAGCTGTTTTTT
TRBV28	-	TRBJ2-7	TRBD2	CASSFNPPSLAGTYEQYF	TGTGCCAGCAGTTTTAACCCCCCTTCACTAGCGGGAACCTACGAGCAGTACTTC
TRBV5-6	-	TRBJ2-7	TRBD2	CASTTGQVRDRTSGRTLSYEQYF	TGTGCCAGCACCACCGGACAGGTTAGGGACCGGACTAGCGGGAGGACCCTATCCTACGAGCAGTACTTC
TRBV5-4	-	TRBJ1-2	-	CASRKFGTHYGYTF	TGTGCCAGCAGAAAGTTCGGGACGCACTATGGCTACACCTTC
TRBV20-1	few	TRBJ1-4	-	CSATSDTSTNEKLFF	TGCAGTGCTACATCAGACACGTCAACTAATGAAAAACTGTTTTTT
TRBV12-3/TRBV12-4	-	TRBJ2-1	-	CASSLITPLGYNEQFF	TGTGCCAGCAGTTTGATTACCCCCCTCGGATACAATGAGCAGTTCTTC
TRBV20-1	many	TRBJ1-6	-	CSARIGSPLHF	TGCAGTGCTAGGATTGGTTCACCCCTCCACTTT
TRBV6-1	many	TRBJ2-4	TRBD1	CASSEGTGAKNIQYF	TGTGCCAGCAGTGAAGGGACAGGGGCAAAAAACATTCAGTACTTC
TRBV11-2	many	TRBJ2-7	-	CASSSLKAYEQYF	TGTGCCAGCAGCTCCCTGAAAGCCTACGAGCAGTACTTC
TRBV28	-	TRBJ2-7	-	CASSYVRGHADYEQYF	TGTGCCAGCAGTTACGTCCGGGGACACGCGGACTACGAGCAGTACTTC
TRBV7-9	once	TRBJ2-7	-	CASSLVTGTYEQYF	TGTGCCAGCAGCTTAGTAACAGGAACCTACGAGCAGTACTTC
TRBV25-1	-	TRBJ2-2	-	CASMKNTGELFF	TGTGCCAGCATGAAGAACACCGGGGAGCTGTTTTTT
TRBV9	few	TRBJ2-5	-	CASSVGTGWGVETQYF	TGTGCCAGCAGCGTAGGTACAGGGTGGGGTGTGGAGACCCAGTACTTC
TRBV11-2	-	TRBJ2-1	TRBD2	CASSPTLAGGYNEQFF	TGTGCCAGCAGCCCGACGTTAGCGGGAGGCTACAATGAGCAGTTCTTC
TRBV7-2	few	TRBJ1-5	TRBD1	CASSLYRGPNQPQHF	TGTGCCAGCAGCTTATACAGGGGGCCAAATCAGCCCCAGCATTTT
TRBV6-1	few	TRBJ2-4	-	CASKQDGTKNIQYF	TGTGCCAGCAAACAGGACGGAACCAAAAACATTCAGTACTTC
TRBV20-1	few	TRBJ2-7	-	CSARDPSSYEQYF	TGCAGTGCTAGAGACCCCAGCTCCTACGAGCAGTACTTC
TRBV5-1	-	TRBJ2-2	-	CASSPVGRSGELFF	TGCGCCAGCAGCCCCGTGGGGCGCTCCGGGGAGCTGTTTTTT
TRBV12-3/TRBV12-4	few	TRBJ1-1	TRBD1	CASSLTGGLAEAFF	TGTGCCAGCAGTTTGACAGGGGGTCTCGCTGAAGCTTTCTTT
TRBV7-9	few	TRBJ2-7	TRBD2	CASSLGLAASSYEQYF	TGTGCCAGCAGCCTCGGACTAGCGGCGAGCTCCTACGAGCAGTACTTC
TRBV25-1	few	TRBJ2-5	TRBD2	CASGTSGRREYF	TGTGCCAGTGGGACTAGCGGGAGAAGGGAGTACTTC
TRBV7-8	few	TRBJ2-7	TRBD1	CASRYPGQGKGEQYF	TGTGCCAGCAGGTACCCCGGACAGGGAAAGGGCGAGCAGTACTTC
TRBV12-3/TRBV12-4	many	TRBJ2-5	TRBD1	CASSLSTGGETQYF	TGTGCCAGCAGTTTGTCTACAGGGGGAGAGACCCAGTACTTC
TRBV19	once	TRBJ2-1	-	CASSILGSRDEQFF	TGTGCCAGTAGTATCCTTGGGTCGAGGGATGAGCAGTTCTTC
TRBV6-5	many	TRBJ1-1	-	CASSYAGWNTEAFF	TGTGCCAGCAGTTACGCGGGGTGGAACACTGAAGCTTTCTTT
TRBV11-2	many	TRBJ2-7	TRBD1	CASSYYRDRAYEQYF	TGTGCCAGCAGCTACTACCGGGACAGGGCCTACGAGCAGTACTTC